This is a list of T cell receptor beta chains from one sample in a study of shared clonotypes between healthy human individuals. Sequencing used immunoSEQ multiplex PCR; TCRdb keeps in-frame clones, though not all of them. The table lists some 1,400,000 clones, roughly 97% of them singletons. The sample consisted of naive CD4+ T cells sorted from blood. The receptors here all came from a man aged 30-40 years in good health. Each CDR3 is given with its conserved first and last residue. D genes are given only for firm matches. Clone size appears in some rows only: once, few, many, or a class for an expanded clone.

d_gene,v_gene,j_gene,abundance,CDR3nt,CDR3aa
TRBD2,TRBV29-1,TRBJ2-1,once,TGCAGCGTTCCGAGCGGGGATAATGAGCAGTTCTTC,CSVPSGDNEQFF
-,TRBV5-1,TRBJ2-1,-,TGCGCCAGCAAGCCGTCGGATTACAATGAGCAGTTCTTC,CASKPSDYNEQFF
-,TRBV11-2,TRBJ2-7,-,TGTGCCAGCAGCTTAGTCGGCGGATCCTACGAGCAGTACTTC,CASSLVGGSYEQYF
TRBD1,TRBV28,TRBJ2-7,-,TGTGCCAGCAGTTCGCCGGGACAGGGCTCCTACGAGCAGTACTTC,CASSSPGQGSYEQYF
-,TRBV6-1,TRBJ2-7,-,TGTGCCAGCAGTCCCAGGGTGAGCTCCTACGAGCAGTACTTC,CASSPRVSSYEQYF
-,TRBV2,TRBJ2-7,-,TGTGCCAGCAGTTATACGATCTACGAGCAGTACTTC,CASSYTIYEQYF
-,TRBV5-6,TRBJ1-1,-,TGTGCCAGCAGCTTGCGAGGGCGGTGGACTGAAGCTTTCTTT,CASSLRGRWTEAFF
-,TRBV27,TRBJ2-7,-,TGTGCCAGCAAACGGGACTTAGCATCCTACGAGCAGTACTTC,CASKRDLASYEQYF
TRBD2,TRBV18,TRBJ2-7,-,TGTGCCAGCTCGTCGACTAGCGGGGGCTACGAGCAGTACTTC,CASSSTSGGYEQYF
-,TRBV7-2,TRBJ2-3,once,TGTGCCAGCAGCTCAAGACCCATGCGGTTTGGAGATACGCAGTATTTT,CASSSRPMRFGDTQYF
-,TRBV6-6,TRBJ2-3,-,TGTGCCAGCAGTTACCTGACAGATACGCAGTATTTT,CASSYLTDTQYF
-,TRBV28,TRBJ2-1,-,TGTGCCAGCAGGGGGGGTGGCGGAACGTACAATGAGCAGTTCTTC,CASRGGGGTYNEQFF
TRBD2,TRBV11-2,TRBJ2-7,once,TGTGCCAGCAGCCCCCACAGCGGGAGAATATACGAGCAGTACTTC,CASSPHSGRIYEQYF
TRBD1,TRBV25-1,TRBJ2-1,-,TGTGCCAGCGAGCGGACAGGCTCCTACAATGAGCAGTTCTTC,CASERTGSYNEQFF
-,TRBV4-2,TRBJ2-3,-,TGTGCCAGCAGCACCCGCGGAATGGATACGCAGTATTTT,CASSTRGMDTQYF
TRBD2,TRBV5-1,TRBJ2-1,-,TGCGCCAGCAGCATCTCTAGCGGGAAGGCCTACAATGAGCAGTTCTTC,CASSISSGKAYNEQFF
TRBD2,TRBV5-1,TRBJ2-3,-,TGCGCCAGCAGCCCTGGTAGCGGGAGGGCCGCGGGCACAGATACGCAGTATTTT,CASSPGSGRAAGTDTQYF